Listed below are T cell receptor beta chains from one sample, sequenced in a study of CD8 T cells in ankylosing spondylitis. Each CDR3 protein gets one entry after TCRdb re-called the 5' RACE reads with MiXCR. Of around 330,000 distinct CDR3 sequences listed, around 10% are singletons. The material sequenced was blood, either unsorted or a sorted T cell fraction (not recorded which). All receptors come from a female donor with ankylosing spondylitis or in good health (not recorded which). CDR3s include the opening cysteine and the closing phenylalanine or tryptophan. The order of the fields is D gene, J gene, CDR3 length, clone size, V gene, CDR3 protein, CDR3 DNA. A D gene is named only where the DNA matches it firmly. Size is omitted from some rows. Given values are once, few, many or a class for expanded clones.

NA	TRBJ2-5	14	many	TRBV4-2	CASSQGLGQETQYF	TGTGCCAGCAGCCAAGGATTAGGTCAAGAGACCCAGTACTTC
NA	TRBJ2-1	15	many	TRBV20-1	CSARDRRGDNNEQFF	TGCAGTGCTAGAGATCGAAGGGGGGATAACAATGAGCAGTTCTTC
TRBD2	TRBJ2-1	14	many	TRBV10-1	CATSEGLATNEQFF	TGCGCCACCTCTGAGGGACTAGCAACTAATGAGCAGTTCTTC
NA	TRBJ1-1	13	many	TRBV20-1	CSARDSMNTEAFF	TGCAGTGCTAGAGACAGTATGAACACTGAAGCTTTCTTT
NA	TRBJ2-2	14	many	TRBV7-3	CATFEGGETGELFF	TGTGCCACTTTCGAGGGGGGAGAGACCGGGGAGCTGTTTTTT
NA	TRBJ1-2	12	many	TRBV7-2	CASSLATYGYTF	TGTGCCAGCAGCTTAGCCACCTATGGCTACACCTTC
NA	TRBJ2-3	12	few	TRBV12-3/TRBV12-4	CASSLSKDTQYF	TGTGCCAGCAGTTTAAGTAAAGATACGCAGTATTTT
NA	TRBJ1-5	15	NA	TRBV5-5	CASRLGPGLNQPQHF	TGTGCCAGCAGGCTGGGACCGGGGTTGAATCAGCCCCAGCATTTT
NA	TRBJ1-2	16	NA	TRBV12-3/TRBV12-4	CASSLVVLSAAGGYTF	TGTGCCAGCAGTTTAGTGGTTTTGTCAGCCGCTGGGGGCTACACCTTC
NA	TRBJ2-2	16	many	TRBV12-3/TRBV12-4	CASSLTDRPNTGELFF	TGTGCCAGCAGTTTAACCGACAGGCCGAACACCGGGGAGCTGTTTTTT
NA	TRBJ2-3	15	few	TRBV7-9	CASSPPVEGTDTQYF	TGTGCCAGCAGCCCCCCGGTAGAGGGAACAGATACGCAGTATTTT
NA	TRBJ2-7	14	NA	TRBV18	CASSARGSGHEQYF	TGTGCCAGCTCAGCAAGGGGATCGGGACACGAGCAGTACTTC
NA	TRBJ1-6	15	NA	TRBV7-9	CASSPDGLGNSPLHF	TGTGCCAGCAGCCCGGATGGACTCGGAAATTCACCCCTCCACTTT
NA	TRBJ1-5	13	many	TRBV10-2	CATNTGLAQPQHF	TGCGCCACTAATACAGGGTTGGCTCAGCCCCAGCATTTT
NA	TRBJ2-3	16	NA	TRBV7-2	CASSLFGEPRPDTQYF	TGTGCCAGCAGCTTATTTGGGGAGCCCCGGCCAGATACGCAGTATTTT
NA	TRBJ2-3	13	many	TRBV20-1	CSAIDAGPDTQYF	TGCAGTGCTATCGATGCGGGCCCAGATACGCAGTATTTT
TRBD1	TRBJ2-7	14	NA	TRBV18	CASSPDRDPREQYF	TGTGCCAGCTCGCCGGACAGGGATCCCCGCGAGCAGTACTTC
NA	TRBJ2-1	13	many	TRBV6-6	CASSYSWGKEQFF	TGTGCCAGCAGTTACTCCTGGGGTAAGGAGCAGTTCTTC
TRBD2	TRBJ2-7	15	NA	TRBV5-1	CASRSQGAGGYEQYF	TGCGCCAGCCGATCACAGGGAGCGGGAGGCTACGAGCAGTACTTC
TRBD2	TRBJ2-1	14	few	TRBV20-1	CSAPSLAADNEQFF	TGCAGTGCTCCCAGCCTAGCGGCCGACAATGAGCAGTTCTTC
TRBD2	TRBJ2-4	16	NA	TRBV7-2	CASSLPSAGGQNIQYF	TGTGCCAGCAGCTTACCGTCGGCGGGAGGGCAAAACATTCAGTACTTC
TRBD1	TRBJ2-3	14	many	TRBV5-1	CASSLGQGADTQYF	TGCGCCAGCAGCTTGGGCCAGGGGGCAGATACGCAGTATTTT
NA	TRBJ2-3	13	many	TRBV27	CASTDWNTDTQYF	TGTGCCAGCACTGATTGGAACACAGATACGCAGTATTTT
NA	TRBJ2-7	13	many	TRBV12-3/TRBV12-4	CASSLSSNYEQYF	TGTGCCAGCAGTTTAAGCAGCAACTACGAGCAGTACTTC
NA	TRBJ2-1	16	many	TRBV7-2	CASSLVSGETYNEQFF	TGTGCCAGCAGCCTGGTATCGGGGGAGACCTACAATGAGCAGTTCTTC
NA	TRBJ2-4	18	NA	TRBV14	CASSQDLPGLGAKNIQYF	TGTGCCAGCAGCCAAGATCTTCCGGGTTTGGGGGCCAAAAACATTCAGTACTTC
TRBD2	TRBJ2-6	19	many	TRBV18	CASSPRGGKIVSGANVLTF	TGTGCCAGCTCACCACGGGGGGGGAAGATTGTCTCTGGGGCCAACGTCCTGACTTTC
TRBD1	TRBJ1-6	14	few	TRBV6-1	CASSTTGDDSPLHF	TGTGCCAGCAGTACCACAGGGGATGATTCACCCCTCCACTTT
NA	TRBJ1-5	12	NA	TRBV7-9	CVSSLGRQPQHF	TGTGTCAGCAGCTTAGGCCGCCAGCCCCAGCATTTT
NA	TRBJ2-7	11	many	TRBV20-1	CSARPWGTEIF	TGCAGTGCTAGACCCTGGGGGACCGAGATATTC
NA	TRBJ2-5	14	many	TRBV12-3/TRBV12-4	CASSYAATQETQYF	TGTGCCAGCAGTTACGCAGCGACCCAAGAGACCCAGTACTTC
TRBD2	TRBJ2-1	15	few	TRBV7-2	CASSNGIAGGNEQFF	TGTGCCAGCAGCAACGGAATAGCGGGAGGGAATGAGCAGTTCTTC
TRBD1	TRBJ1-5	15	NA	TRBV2	CASRTDRGPGQPQHF	TGTGCCAGCAGAACAGACAGGGGGCCGGGTCAGCCCCAGCATTTT
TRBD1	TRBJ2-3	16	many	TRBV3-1	CASSPLTDRGTDTQYF	TGTGCCAGCAGCCCTCTCACTGACAGGGGCACAGATACGCAGTATTTT
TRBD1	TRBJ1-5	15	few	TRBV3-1	CASSQGTGSRQPQHF	TGTGCCAGCAGCCAAGGGACAGGGAGTAGGCAGCCCCAGCATTTT
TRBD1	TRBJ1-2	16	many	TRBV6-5	CASSYTGQGSNYGYTF	TGTGCCAGCAGTTACACGGGACAGGGGTCTAACTATGGCTACACCTTC
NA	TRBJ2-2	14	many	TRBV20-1	CSAKTGTNTGELFF	TGCAGTGCGAAGACGGGTACGAACACCGGGGAGCTGTTTTTT
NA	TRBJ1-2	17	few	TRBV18	CASSPPVRGRGFYGYTF	TGTGCCAGCTCACCACCGGTTCGGGGCAGGGGTTTTTATGGCTACACCTTC
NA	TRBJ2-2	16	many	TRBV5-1	CASTPRGTKNTGELFF	TGCGCCAGCACCCCCCGGGGGACGAAGAACACCGGGGAGCTGTTTTTT
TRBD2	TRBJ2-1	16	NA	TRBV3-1	CASSQVFLAGYNEQFF	TGTGCCAGCAGCCAAGTGTTCCTAGCGGGATACAATGAGCAGTTCTTC
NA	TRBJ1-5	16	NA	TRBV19	CASSITTGFLNQPQHF	TGTGCCAGTAGTATAACTACAGGGTTCTTGAATCAGCCCCAGCATTTT
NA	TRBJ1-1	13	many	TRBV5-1	CASSLEDNTEAFF	TGCGCCAGCAGCCTGGAGGATAACACTGAAGCTTTCTTT
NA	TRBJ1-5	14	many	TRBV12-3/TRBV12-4	CASSPRARNQPQHF	TGTGCCAGCAGTCCCCGTGCCAGAAATCAGCCCCAGCATTTT
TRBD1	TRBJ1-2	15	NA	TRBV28	CASSPTGTGFGGYTF	TGTGCCAGCAGTCCTACCGGGACAGGGTTTGGTGGCTACACCTTC
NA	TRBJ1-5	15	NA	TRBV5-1	CASSWTDNSNQPQHF	TGCGCCAGCAGCTGGACGGATAATAGCAATCAGCCCCAGCATTTT
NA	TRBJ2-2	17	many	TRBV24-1	CATSEIGDPTNTGELFF	TGTGCCACCAGTGAAATAGGGGACCCTACGAACACCGGGGAGCTGTTTTTT
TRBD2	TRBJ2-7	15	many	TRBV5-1	CASSLTTSGAGEQYF	TGCGCCAGCAGCTTGACTACTAGCGGGGCAGGCGAGCAGTACTTC
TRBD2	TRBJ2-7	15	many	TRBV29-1	CSVETRPSGMPEQYF	TGCAGCGTTGAAACGAGGCCTAGCGGGATGCCCGAGCAGTACTTC